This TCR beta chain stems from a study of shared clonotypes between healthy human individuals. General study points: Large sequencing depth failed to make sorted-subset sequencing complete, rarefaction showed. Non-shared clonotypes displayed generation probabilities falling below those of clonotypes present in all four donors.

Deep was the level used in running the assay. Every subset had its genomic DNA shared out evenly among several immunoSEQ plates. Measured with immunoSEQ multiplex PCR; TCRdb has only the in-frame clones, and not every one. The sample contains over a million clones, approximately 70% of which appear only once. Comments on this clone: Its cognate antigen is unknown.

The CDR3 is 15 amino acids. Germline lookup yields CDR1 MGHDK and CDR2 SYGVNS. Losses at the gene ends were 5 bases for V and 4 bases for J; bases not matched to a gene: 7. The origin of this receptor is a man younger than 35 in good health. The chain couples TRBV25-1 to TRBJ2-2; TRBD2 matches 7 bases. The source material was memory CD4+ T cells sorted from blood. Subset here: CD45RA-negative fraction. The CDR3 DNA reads TGTGCCAGCAGTTGGGGAGGGAGGTCCACCGGGGAGCTGTTTTTT. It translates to CASSWGGRSTGELFF. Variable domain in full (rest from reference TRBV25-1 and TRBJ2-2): EADIYQTPRYLVIGTGKKITLECSQTMGHDKMYWYQQDPGMELHLIHYSYGVNSTEKGDLSSESTVSRIRTEHFPLTLESARPSHTSQYLCASSWGGRSTGELFFGEGSRLTVL.